This T cell receptor beta chain stems from a study of CD8 T cells in ankylosing spondylitis. Only a few counts were recorded for this clonotype. What it recognizes is unknown. Quantitative 5'-RACE was performed with molecular barcodes, and it yielded the TCR beta libraries. TCRdb redid the calling of the 5' RACE reads with MiXCR, one entry per CDR3 protein. The sample lists around 340,000 distinct CDR3 sequences, around 15% seen once, with approximately 0.99% in the top ten. Findings of the study overall: Reportedly, matched ankylosing spondylitis synovial fluid was significantly enriched for disease-linked clones. Previously reported in reactive arthritis synovial fluid and blood were some of the motif variants. Roughly 8 highly homologous variants formed a TCR beta motif that appeared characteristic of ankylosing spondylitis blood.

Germline assignment: CDR1 SEHNR and CDR2 FQNEAQ (reference sequence). The V and J ends lost 4 bases and 7 bases, in that order; junction bases with no gene match: 7. The CDR3 length is 14 residues. The source material was blood, either unsorted or a sorted T cell fraction (not recorded which). This rearrangement joins TRBV7-9 to TRBJ2-5, with 9 bases aligning to TRBD1. This TCR was recovered from a male donor with ankylosing spondylitis or in good health (not recorded which). The CDR3 region is CASSSRTGVRTQYF. The CDR3 coding sequence is TGTGCCAGCAGCTCCCGGACAGGGGTGAGGACCCAGTACTTC.